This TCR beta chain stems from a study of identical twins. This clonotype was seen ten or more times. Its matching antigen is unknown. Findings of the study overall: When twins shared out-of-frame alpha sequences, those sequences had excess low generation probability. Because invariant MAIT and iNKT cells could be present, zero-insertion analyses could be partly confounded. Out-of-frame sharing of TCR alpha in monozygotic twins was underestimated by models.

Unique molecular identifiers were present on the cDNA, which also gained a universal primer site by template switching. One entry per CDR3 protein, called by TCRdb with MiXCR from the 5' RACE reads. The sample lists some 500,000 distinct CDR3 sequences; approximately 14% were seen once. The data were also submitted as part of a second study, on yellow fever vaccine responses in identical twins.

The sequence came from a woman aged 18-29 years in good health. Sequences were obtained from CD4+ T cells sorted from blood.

The CDR3 DNA reads as TGTGCCAGCAGCCTTGGGACAGCGCGCACAGATACGCAGTATTTT. Translated, it gives CASSLGTARTDTQYF. The chain couples TRBV14 to TRBJ2-3; 7 nucleotides line up with TRBD1. This CDR3 has 15 amino acids. Germline CDR1 SGHDN, CDR2 FVKESK. The ends lost 4 bases at V and 1 base at J; junction bases unmatched: 5.